This passage covers 15 T cell receptor beta chains from one sample sequenced in a study of cytomegalovirus exposure and HLA in healthy donors. The PCR was carried out with 60 Vbeta primers and 13 Jbeta primers. TCRdb keeps only in-frame clones here, not all; method: immunoSEQ multiplex PCR. This table holds fewer than 200,000 clones, over 60% found once. The sequencing input was PBMCs. The receptors derive from a man aged 35 to 55 in good health and CMV-seronegative.

This chain links TRBV20-1 with TRBJ1-1; no reliable D call. The CDR3 spans 11 residues. Germline-derived CDR1 and CDR2 are DFQATT and SNEGSKA (reference sequence). V gave up 4 bases and J gave up 5 bases, with 8 bases separating them. The CDR3 DNA reads TGCAGTGCTAAGGGAGGAACTGAAGCTTTCTTT. It is translated as CSAKGGTEAFF.

This clone was observed a handful of times. This chain connects TRBV9 to TRBJ2-3; possibly TRBD2 for D (6 bases). CDR3 size: 15 residues. Trimming shortened V by 4 bases and J by 3 bases, and 15 bases separated the two germline ends. From germline, CDR1 is SGDLS and CDR2 YYNGEE. CDR3 nucleotides: TGTGCCAGCAGCTCTAGCGAGGGGCCGACAGATACGCAGTATTTT. Protein product: CASSSSEGPTDTQYF.

The chain is built from TRBV5-6 and TRBJ2-1, with 7 bases aligning to TRBD1. CDR1 is SGHDT and CDR2 is YYEEEE in the germline V gene. The V gene end was trimmed by 0 bases and the J gene end by 7 bases; junction bases not matched to a gene: 7. The CDR3 runs 15 residues. The CDR3 reads CASSLDRGSRNEQFF. The DNA of the CDR3 is TGTGCCAGCAGCTTGGACAGGGGCTCCCGAAATGAGCAGTTCTTC.

The CDR3: CASSAGHHSYEQYF. In DNA form, the CDR3 reads TGTGCCAGCAGCGCCGGACACCACTCCTACGAGCAGTACTTC. The chain employs TRBV9 and TRBJ2-7; weak D call: TRBD1 (5 bases). The V end was cut by 3 bases, the J end by 0 bases, with 10 bases between. The CDR3 covers 14 residues. Germline lookup yields CDR1 SGDLS and CDR2 YYNGEE.

The chain employs TRBV6-5 and TRBJ1-1; tentatively, D is TRBD1 (5 bases). This CDR3 has 13 residues. Germline-derived CDR1 and CDR2 are MNHEY and SVGAGI. V was shortened by 4 bases and J by 10 bases, with 16 bases between the two germline ends. CDR3 protein: CASSSSTAGRAFF. The CDR3 bases are TGTGCCAGCAGTTCGTCGACAGCGGGGCGAGCTTTCTTT.

A single count supports this clone. Additional DNA sequences in this sample encode the identical CDR3. The rearrangement uses TRBV9 and TRBJ2-2, with unresolved D. The CDR3 is made up of 14 amino acids. Between the trimmed V and J ends, which lost 0 bases and 0 bases, there was a span of 3 bases. The germline V gene has CDR1 SGDLS and CDR2 YYNGEE. CDR3 sequence: CASSVAANTGELFF. The CDR3 DNA reads TGTGCCAGCAGCGTAGCCGCGAACACCGGGGAGCTGTTTTTT.

J is TRBJ2-5 and V is TRBV15; a possible D gene is TRBD1 (6 bases). The assigned J gene may be wrong: the sequence end matches TRBJ2-7 better. Germline V CDR1 and CDR2: LNHNV, YYDKDF (reference sequence). The CDR3 extends over 18 amino acids. The CDR3 DNA sequence: TGTGCCACCAGCAGAGATCTACAATCAGGGACATCCTCCTACGAGCAGTACTTC. Its protein product is CATSRDLQSGTSSYEQYF.

This chain uses TRBV4-3 with TRBJ1-1; unclear D gene. The CDR3 covers 13 residues. Trimming took off 0 bases at V and 5 bases at J, with 7 bases between the two ends. CDR1 is LGHNA, CDR2 YSLEER, per germline. This CDR3 reads CASSQDGETEAFF. DNA for the CDR3: TGCGCCAGCAGCCAAGATGGAGAGACTGAAGCTTTCTTT.

This sequence joins TRBV6-5 and TRBJ2-1, with 8 bases matching TRBD2. The germline CDR1 and CDR2 sequences are MNHEY and SVGAGI. This CDR3 is 15 amino acids long. J gave up 2 bases and V 6 bases, and 6 bases lay outside the gene matches. The CDR3: CASRTGGGPYNEQFF. The CDR3 coding sequence is TGTGCCAGCAGGACGGGAGGGGGTCCCTACAATGAGCAGTTCTTC.

V and J are TRBV6-5 and TRBJ2-5; 12 bases fit TRBD1. CDR3 length: 15 amino acids. V dropped 7 bases and J dropped 6; count of bases not matched to a gene: 9. Germline values: CDR1 MNHEY, CDR2 SVGAGI. CDR3 nucleotide sequence: TGTGCCAGCAAGGGACAGGGGGCTCAAGAGAAGACCCAGTACTTC. It codes for CASKGQGAQEKTQYF.

The CDR3 reads CASSLDRVLQPQHF. CDR3 DNA: TGCGCCAGCAGCCTGGACAGGGTCCTTCAGCCCCAGCATTTT. The genes are TRBV4-3 and TRBJ1-5; 8 bases fit TRBD1. V gave up 4 bases and J gave up 6 bases; unmatched junction bases: 5. The V gene's germline CDR1 is LGHNA and CDR2 YSLEER. The CDR3 covers 14 residues.

V usage is TRBV29-1 and J usage is TRBJ1-5, with 7 bases identical to TRBD1. CDR3 length equals 14 residues. V shed 6 bases and J 1 base; nucleotides not matched to a gene: 6. Germline loops: CDR1 SQVTM, CDR2 ANQGSEA. The CDR3 sequence: CSVRGTASNQPQHF. CDR3 in DNA: TGCAGCGTGAGAGGGACAGCCAGCAATCAGCCCCAGCATTTT.

This sequence joins TRBV5-4 and TRBJ2-3; 8 nucleotides align to TRBD2. CDR3 size: 16 residues. J gave up 2 bases and V 2 bases, and 7 bases lay outside the gene matches. Looked up from germline, CDR1 is SGHNT and CDR2 is YYREEE (reference sequence). CDR3 DNA sequence: TGTGCCAGCAGCTTTTCTAGCGGGCAAAACACAGATACGCAGTATTTT. Encoded protein: CASSFSSGQNTDTQYF.

The gene calls are TRBV5-1 and TRBJ2-7, with 7 bases aligning to TRBD2. V lost 4 bases to trimming and J lost 2 bases; unmatched junction nucleotides: 6. This CDR3 is 14 amino acids long. The germline gives CDR1 SGHRS, CDR2 YFSETQ. The CDR3 is CASSITGRPYEQYF. DNA of the CDR3: TGCGCCAGCAGCATCACCGGGAGGCCCTACGAGCAGTACTTC.

The sample holds a few counts of this clone. The chain employs TRBV6-5 and TRBJ1-5; weak D call: TRBD1 (6 bases). The germline V and J ends were trimmed by 5 bases and 4 bases, with 12 bases remaining between them. CDR1 is MNHEY, CDR2 SVGAGI, per germline. The CDR3 runs 14 residues. Here the CDR3 reads CASSTYRANQPQHF. The CDR3 DNA reads as TGTGCCAGCAGTACATACAGGGCGAATCAGCCCCAGCATTTT.